A selection of T cell receptor beta chains follows, all from one sample in a study of blood T cells in healthy people across ages. MiXCR, run by TCRdb on the 5' RACE reads, gives a single entry per CDR3 protein. The sample has 1,300,000 or so distinct CDR3 sequences; 45% to 70% are singletons. The sample taken for sequencing was blood. The receptors were gathered from a young man in good health. CDR3s include the opening cysteine and the closing phenylalanine or tryptophan. D genes are given only for firm matches. Expanded clones are given a class, and other clones once, few, many or no size at all.

cdr3_length clone_size d_call j_call v_call cdr3_aa cdr3_nt
14 few . TRBJ2-7 TRBV6-5 CASSAGLTSYEQYF TGTGCCAGCAGTGCGGGACTGACTTCCTACGAGCAGTACTTC
14 few . TRBJ2-7 TRBV6-6 CASSQLALAGEQYF TGTGCCAGCAGTCAACTAGCTCTGGCGGGCGAGCAGTACTTC
17 few . TRBJ2-7 TRBV6-2/TRBV6-3 CASTHLAQDIVSYEQYF TGTGCCAGCACCCACCTAGCCCAGGACATCGTCTCCTACGAGCAGTACTTC
14 . TRBD2 TRBJ2-7 TRBV29-1 CSVVTSGDSYEQYF TGCAGCGTTGTGACTAGCGGAGACTCCTACGAGCAGTACTTC
15 . . TRBJ1-1 TRBV4-2 CASSQDQGDNTEAFF TGTGCCAGCAGCCAAGATCAAGGGGATAACACTGAAGCTTTCTTT
13 . . TRBJ1-2 TRBV20-1 CSALPGPKDGYTF TGCAGTGCTTTACCGGGACCAAAAGATGGCTACACCTTC
17 . . TRBJ1-1 TRBV7-6 CASSLARRGRGNTEAFF TGTGCCAGCAGCTTAGCGAGGAGGGGAAGGGGGAACACTGAAGCTTTCTTT
14 few . TRBJ2-7 TRBV4-1 CASSQEGRAYEQYF TGCGCCAGCAGCCAAGAGGGCAGGGCCTACGAGCAGTACTTC
13 . . TRBJ1-2 TRBV6-5 CASSRTNLYGYTF TGTGCCAGCTCCCGGACGAATCTATATGGCTACACCTTC
16 . . TRBJ2-3 TRBV5-1 CASSLEVAESTDTQYF TGCGCCAGCAGCTTGGAGGTAGCCGAGAGCACAGATACGCAGTATTTT
16 . TRBD2 TRBJ2-2 TRBV20-1 CSALHGQRENTGELFF TGCAGTGCCCTTCACGGCCAGCGGGAGAACACCGGGGAGCTGTTTTTT
15 . . TRBJ2-1 TRBV2 CAVQLAGGTYNEQFF TGTGCCGTCCAATTGGCGGGTGGGACTTACAATGAGCAGTTCTTC
13 few . TRBJ2-7 TRBV29-1 CSVEQGMPYEQYF TGCAGCGTTGAACAGGGGATGCCCTACGAGCAGTACTTC
16 . TRBD2 TRBJ2-3 TRBV6-5 CASSLSSGALTDTQYF TGTGCCAGCAGTCTTAGTAGCGGGGCCCTCACAGATACGCAGTATTTT
14 . . TRBJ2-7 TRBV3-1 CASKLGGSSYEQYF TGTGCCAGCAAGTTGGGGGGCTCTTCCTACGAGCAGTACTTC
15 . . TRBJ2-7 TRBV7-9 CASSLALTGSYEQYF TGTGCCAGCAGCTTAGCGTTGACAGGTTCCTACGAGCAGTACTTC
16 few . TRBJ2-6 TRBV7-9 CASSLAEVSGANVLTF TGTGCCAGCAGCTTAGCGGAGGTCTCTGGGGCCAACGTCCTGACTTTC
17 . TRBD2 TRBJ2-1 TRBV5-1 CASSAGTSGRAKNEQFF TGCGCCAGCAGCGCTGGGACTAGCGGGAGGGCCAAGAATGAGCAGTTCTTC
14 . TRBD2 TRBJ2-7 TRBV2 CASSDSGRADEQYF TGTGCCAGCAGTGATAGCGGGAGGGCGGACGAGCAGTACTTC
17 once TRBD2 TRBJ2-5 TRBV20-1 CSARAGLAGGKKETQYF TGCAGTGCTAGAGCGGGACTAGCGGGAGGGAAAAAAGAGACCCAGTACTTC
14 . . TRBJ2-7 TRBV3-1 CASSQRVLVYEQYF TGTGCCAGCAGCCAAAGAGTCCTAGTCTACGAGCAGTACTTC
12 . TRBD2 TRBJ2-5 TRBV30 CAGSRGEETQYF TGTGCCGGGAGTCGGGGGGAAGAGACCCAGTACTTC
15 . . TRBJ1-1 TRBV6-2/TRBV6-3 CASSYRVPKAHEAFF TGTGCCAGCAGTTACCGGGTGCCGAAGGCTCATGAAGCTTTCTTT
15 . TRBD2 TRBJ2-1 TRBV6-6 CASSYSGLAGGEQFF TGTGCCAGCAGTTACTCGGGTCTAGCGGGTGGTGAGCAGTTCTTC
15 . TRBD2 TRBJ2-1 TRBV14 CASSRAASGSYEQFF TGTGCCAGCAGCCGTGCGGCTAGCGGGAGCTATGAGCAGTTCTTC
16 . . TRBJ2-5 TRBV12-3/TRBV12-4 CASGLGPGDYQETQYF TGTGCCAGCGGGTTGGGGCCTGGAGATTACCAAGAGACCCAGTACTTC
15 few TRBD2 TRBJ2-1 TRBV7-2 CASSLVGLAISEQFF TGTGCCAGCAGCTTAGTGGGACTAGCGATCTCCGAGCAGTTCTTC
13 . . TRBJ2-1 TRBV12-3/TRBV12-4 CASSWSFGHEQFF TGTGCCAGCAGTTGGTCCTTTGGTCATGAGCAGTTCTTC